The clone carrying this TCR beta chain came up a few times. Per the authors' pipeline: Scientists estimated how many nucleated cells there were by amplifying reference gene primers. The repertoire was sequenced with immunoSEQ multiplex PCR; TCRdb's copy has only in-frame clones and lacks some. The DNA gave D and trimming, while V, J and clone size come from that table. The sample comprises more than 65,000 clones, around 83% of which are singletons, and about a third rests with the top ten. This sample stems from a study of blood T cell repertoires in COVID-19. At the level of the study: Samples representing acute and convalescent COVID-19 were sourced from the United States, Italy and Spain.

Germline V lookup: CDR1 MGHDK, CDR2 SYGVNS. The CDR3 length is 13 residues. V shed 4 bases and J shed 2 bases, with 8 bases lying between them. Sequenced: peripheral blood. This sequence was found in a woman aged 70-85 years with acute or convalescent COVID-19. The chain employs TRBV25-1 and TRBJ1-2; D ambiguous. The CDR3: CASSAPSNYGYTF. The CDR3 DNA follows: TGTGCCAGCAGTGCCCCATCCAACTATGGCTACACCTTC.